The 7 T cell receptor beta chains below all came from one sample that was sequenced in a study of blood T cell repertoires in COVID-19. The protocol was immunoSEQ multiplex PCR, while the TCRdb copy is restricted to in-frame clones and leaves out a portion. The table records roughly 150,000 clones, approximately 87% of them present only once. Sequencing was performed on peripheral blood. These TCRs come from a man aged 80 or over with acute or convalescent COVID-19.

V and J are TRBV10-3 and TRBJ2-2, with TRBD1 matching 8 bases. Trimming took 3 bases from V and 0 from J; bases not matched to a gene: 9. In germline, CDR1 is ENHRY, CDR2 SYGVKD. This CDR3 contains 18 residues. Here the CDR3 reads CAISEPDRGPSNTGELFF. The CDR3 DNA follows: TGTGCCATCAGTGAACCCGACAGGGGCCCCTCGAACACCGGGGAGCTGTTTTTT.

The chain links TRBV12-3 or TRBV12-4 to TRBJ2-7; D ambiguous. The length of the CDR3 is 12 residues. V lost 1 base and J 4 bases, leaving 5 bases between the germline ends. CDR3: CASSLGAYEQYF. CDR3 bases: TGTGCCAGCAGTTTAGGGGCTTACGAGCAGTACTTC.

The CDR3: CASSLLPGQPQHF. CDR3 nucleotide sequence: TGTGCCAGCAGTTTGCTTCCCGGGCAGCCCCAGCATTTT. The chain couples TRBV12-3 or TRBV12-4 to TRBJ1-5; D call uncertain. This CDR3 contains 13 residues. V lost 3 bases and J 7 bases, leaving 10 bases between the germline ends.

The V call is TRBV29-1, the J call TRBJ2-7; possibly TRBD2 for D (6 bases). This CDR3 is built from 11 residues. Germline-derived CDR1 and CDR2 are SQVTM and ANQGSEA. The V gene lost 8 bases and the J gene lost 3 bases, with 11 bases spanning the gap. The CDR3 region is CSTSEGYEQYF. Written as DNA, the CDR3 is TGCAGCACTTCGGAGGGCTACGAGCAGTACTTC.

The chain uses TRBV15 and TRBJ1-5; tentatively, D is TRBD1 (5 bases). This CDR3 has 17 amino acids. Germline V gene lookup returns CDR1 LNHNV and CDR2 YYDKDF (reference sequence). Trimming took off 1 base at V and 1 base at J, with 14 bases between the two ends. The CDR3 region has the DNA TGTGCCACCAGCAGAGGCGGGGCAGGGAGGAGCAATCAGCCCCAGCATTTT. Amino acids: CATSRGGAGRSNQPQHF.

This chain links TRBV29-1 with TRBJ2-1, with 9 bases that match TRBD2. The CDR3 contains 15 residues. The V gene end was trimmed by 0 bases and the J gene end by 3 bases; junction bases not matched to a gene: 3. The germline CDR1 and CDR2 sequences are SQVTM and ANQGSEA. As DNA, the CDR3 is TGCAGCGTTGAAGAGGGGACTAGCCGCTACAATGAGCAGTTCTTC. Translated, it gives CSVEEGTSRYNEQFF.

The V and J genes are TRBV11-2 and TRBJ2-1, with TRBD2 identical over 14 bases. The CDR3 has 17 amino acids. V lost 3 bases, J lost 4 bases, and 5 bases stayed unmatched. Germline V lookup: CDR1 SGHAT, CDR2 FQNNGV. The CDR3 sequence: CASSLGLAGVSYNEQFF. The CDR3, as DNA: TGTGCCAGCAGCTTGGGACTAGCGGGAGTTTCTTACAATGAGCAGTTCTTC.